The 27 T cell receptor beta chains listed next were all sequenced from one sample in a study of blood T cell repertoires in COVID-19. Assay: immunoSEQ multiplex PCR; the TCRdb copy retains only in-frame clones and omits some. Among around 300,000 clones listed, around 85% were seen once. Sequenced: peripheral blood. The receptor source for this set is a young woman who had recovered from COVID-19.

This chain links TRBV29-1 with TRBJ2-2; the match to TRBD1 covers 7 bases. From germline, CDR1 is SQVTM and CDR2 ANQGSEA. The CDR3 length is 13 residues. The V segment lost 6 bases and the J segment 6 bases; nucleotides outside the gene matches: 7. The CDR3 region is CSVRGGAAGELFF. CDR3 nucleotide sequence: TGCAGCGTCCGAGGGGGCGCCGCCGGGGAGCTGTTTTTT.

The rearrangement joins TRBV30 to TRBJ1-2; 8 positions match TRBD1. CDR1 GTSNPN and CDR2 SVGIG come from the germline V gene (reference sequence). Trimming at V came to 1 base and at J to 8 bases, leaving 6 bases not matched to a gene. The CDR3 consists of 13 residues. CDR3 sequence reads: CAWSATGVVGYTF. The DNA for the CDR3 is TGTGCCTGGAGTGCGACAGGGGTGGTGGGCTACACCTTC.

The V and J genes are TRBV2 and TRBJ1-5; D gene uncertain. CDR3 length equals 14 residues. The V and J ends lost 0 bases and 4 bases respectively, with 7 bases between them. Germline CDR1 is SNHLY and CDR2 is FYNNEI. As DNA, the CDR3 is TGTGCCAGCAGTGAAGCCACAGAGAATCAGCCCCAGCATTTT. Protein product: CASSEATENQPQHF. Using reference TRBV2 and TRBJ1-5 for the parts outside the CDR3, the full variable domain is EPEVTQTPSHQVTQMGQEVILRCVPISNHLYFYWYRQILGQKVEFLVSFYNNEISEKSEIFDDQFSVERPDGSNFTLKIRSTKLEDSAMYFCASSEATENQPQHFGDGTRLSIL.

The chain links TRBV7-9 to TRBJ2-5; 8 bases agree with TRBD2. CDR1 and CDR2 from the germline V gene are SEHNR and FQNEAQ (reference sequence). V lost 7 bases to trimming and J lost 1 base; unmatched junction nucleotides: 5. The CDR3 has 14 amino acids. The CDR3 is CASTYRGGQETQYF. The CDR3 DNA is TGTGCCAGCACCTATCGGGGGGGCCAAGAGACCCAGTACTTC.

The J gene is TRBJ1-4, the V gene TRBV5-6; 7 bases are shared with TRBD1. Germline values: CDR1 SGHDT, CDR2 YYEEEE. The V and J ends lost 0 bases and 3 bases, in that order; junction bases with no gene match: 5. The CDR3 extends over 16 amino acids. DNA for the CDR3: TGTGCCAGCAGCTTGGACAGGGGTTGGGCTAATGAAAAACTGTTTTTT. Its protein is CASSLDRGWANEKLFF.

The chain couples TRBV6-2 or TRBV6-3 to TRBJ1-1; D is ambiguous. This CDR3 region has 12 residues. Germline CDR1 reads MNHEY; CDR2 reads SVGEGT. With 2 bases removed from V and 5 bases from J, the gap between germline ends came to 6 bases. The CDR3 DNA reads as TGTGCCAGCAGTTACGGGGAGACTGAAGCTTTCTTT. Translated: CASSYGETEAFF.

The CDR3, as DNA: TGTGCCATCAGTGAGTCGCGGACTACCTCCTACGAGCAGTACTTC. It is translated as CAISESRTTSYEQYF. This chain uses TRBV10-3 with TRBJ2-7; TRBD2 is a possible D gene (6 bases). The ends were cut back, 0 bases at V and 0 bases at J, with 9 bases in the middle. The CDR3 length is 15 residues. Germline loops: CDR1 ENHRY, CDR2 SYGVKD.

The V gene is TRBV7-2, the J gene TRBJ2-3; no definite D call. CDR3 length: 13 residues. V lost 4 bases and J 6 bases, leaving 11 bases between the germline ends. CDR1 and CDR2 from the germline V gene are SGHTA and FQGNSA. The DNA of the CDR3 is TGTGCCAGCAGCTCCTACGAACAGGATACGCAGTATTTT. Its protein product is CASSSYEQDTQYF.

The chain joins TRBV28 to TRBJ2-2; D perhaps matches TRBD1 (6 bases). Trimming removed 4 bases from V and 2 bases from J, with 11 bases in between. The CDR3 is 15 residues long. CDR1 MDHEN and CDR2 SYDVKM come from the germline V gene. CDR3 coding DNA: TGTGCCAGCAGTTCAGCGACAGGCAACACCGGGGAGCTGTTTTTT. The encoded protein is CASSSATGNTGELFF.

For the CDR3, the DNA is TGCGCCAGCAGCCCGGTAGCGGCTGGGGCCAACGTCCTGACTTTC. Translated, it gives CASSPVAAGANVLTF. The chain has TRBV4-3 and TRBJ2-6; D possibly corresponds to TRBD2 (6 bases). The V end lost 4 bases, the J end lost 2 bases, and 9 bases lay between the germline ends. The germline CDR1 and CDR2 sequences are LGHNA and YSLEER. The CDR3 has 15 residues.

This chain uses TRBV2 with TRBJ2-1; TRBD2 agrees at 11 bases. The V gene end was trimmed by 3 bases and the J gene end by 7 bases; junction bases not matched to a gene: 5. Germline assignment: CDR1 SNHLY and CDR2 FYNNEI. There are 15 residues in the CDR3. The CDR3 DNA reads as TGTGCCAGCAGTGATAGCGGGAGGGCCGGGAATGAGCAGTTCTTC. It yields the protein CASSDSGRAGNEQFF.

The chain recombines TRBV30 with TRBJ1-2; 8 nucleotides align to TRBD1. From germline, CDR1 is GTSNPN and CDR2 SVGIG (reference sequence). Germline trimming cut 5 bases from V and 4 bases from J; bases unmatched to any gene: 6. CDR3 length: 13 residues. This CDR3 reads CAWDAGGAYGYTF. DNA of the CDR3: TGTGCCTGGGATGCAGGGGGCGCCTATGGCTACACCTTC.

The V call is TRBV5-4, the J call TRBJ2-5; D remains unclear. The CDR3 is made up of 15 amino acids. Trimming pared 4 bases from V and 3 bases from J, leaving 16 bases between. CDR1 and CDR2 from the germline V gene are SGHNT and YYREEE (reference sequence). The CDR3: CASSPPAGLKETQYF. The CDR3, as DNA: TGTGCCAGCAGCCCACCCGCAGGTTTGAAAGAGACCCAGTACTTC. The variable domain in full, with the rest retrieved from reference TRBV5-4 and TRBJ2-5, is ETGVTQSPTHLIKTRGQQVTLRCSSQSGHNTVSWYQQALGQGPQFIFQYYREEENGRGNFPPRFSGLQFPNYSSELNVNALELDDSALYLCASSPPAGLKETQYFGPGTRLLVL.

This clone appeared a single time. This sequence joins TRBV5-5 and TRBJ2-7; no definite D call. This CDR3 has 15 amino acids. Germline V gene lookup returns CDR1 SGHKS and CDR2 YYEKEE (reference sequence). Between the trimmed V and J ends, which lost 5 bases and 0 bases, there was a span of 15 bases. This CDR3 reads CASSPRDTSSYEQYF. CDR3 bases: TGTGCCAGCAGTCCCCGCGACACGAGCTCCTACGAGCAGTACTTC.

The V gene is TRBV2, the J gene TRBJ1-5; TRBD1 is a possible D gene (5 bases). The CDR3 runs 15 residues. V lost 1 base to trimming and J lost 7 bases, with 14 bases between them. CDR1 and CDR2 (germline): SNHLY, FYNNEI. The CDR3 DNA is TGTGCCAGCAGTGAAGACCGAAGGGGCGGACAGCCCCAGCATTTT. It yields the protein CASSEDRRGGQPQHF.

The V and J genes are TRBV4-3 and TRBJ1-2; D may be TRBD1 (6 bases). Between the trimmed V and J ends, which lost 0 bases and 8 bases, there was a span of 19 bases. The CDR3 is 16 residues long. Germline-derived CDR1 and CDR2 are LGHNA and YSLEER. DNA for the CDR3: TGCGCCAGCAGCCAAGATCTTATAACAACAGGGCGGGGCTACACCTTC. Translation gives CASSQDLITTGRGYTF.

The genes are TRBV24-1 and TRBJ2-5, with 8 bases matching TRBD2. The CDR3 is made up of 13 amino acids. Trimming at V came to 10 bases and at J to 4 bases, leaving 7 bases not matched to a gene. CDR1 is KGHDR and CDR2 is SFDVKD in the germline V gene. The CDR3: CATSRAGGETQYF. The CDR3 nucleotides read TGTGCCACGAGTAGGGCGGGAGGAGAGACCCAGTACTTC.

The chain employs TRBV9 and TRBJ2-2, with a possible D match to TRBD2 (7 bases). CDR1 is SGDLS, CDR2 YYNGEE, per germline. Trimming left V 9 bases short and J 4 bases short, with 19 bases between. The CDR3 loop spans 15 amino acids. The CDR3 here is CATPGRGHLTGELFF. CDR3 coding DNA: TGTGCCACTCCTGGGAGGGGACACCTCACCGGGGAGCTGTTTTTT.

The chain joins TRBV29-1 to TRBJ2-2; 7 bases line up with TRBD1. CDR3 size: 15 residues. Trimming removed 4 bases from V and 3 bases from J; junction bases left unmatched: 8. In germline, CDR1 is SQVTM, CDR2 ANQGSEA. DNA for the CDR3: TGCAGCGTTGCCCTCCGGGACAGATACACCGGGGAGCTGTTTTTT. Its translation: CSVALRDRYTGELFF.

V and J are TRBV7-9 and TRBJ2-7, with 12 bases that match TRBD2. V shed 3 bases and J 7 bases; nucleotides not matched to a gene: 7. The CDR3 is made up of 15 amino acids. Germline CDR1 and CDR2: SEHNR and FQNEAQ (reference sequence). This chain's CDR3 is CASSLSSGRALEQYF. As DNA, the CDR3 is TGTGCCAGCAGCTTGTCTAGCGGGAGGGCCCTAGAGCAGTACTTC.

V and J are TRBV18 and TRBJ1-2, with D tentatively TRBD1 (6 bases). V lost 1 base to trimming and J lost 8 bases, with 17 bases between them. Germline V CDR1 and CDR2: KGHSH, LQKENI. The CDR3 is made up of 15 amino acids. The CDR3 nucleotides read TGTGCCAGCTCACCACTGGAACGGGGGGCGCTCGGCTACACCTTC. Translating it yields CASSPLERGALGYTF.

The chain uses TRBV28 and TRBJ2-7; TRBD2 matches at 7 bases. The CDR3 covers 15 residues. The germline V gene encodes CDR1 MDHEN and CDR2 SYDVKM. J was trimmed by 7 bases and V by 3 bases; bases with no gene match: 12. The CDR3 reads CASSLSNGGVGEQYF. For the CDR3, the DNA is TGTGCCAGCAGTTTGTCCAATGGGGGGGTAGGAGAGCAGTACTTC.

The V and J genes are TRBV27 and TRBJ2-3; TRBD2 agrees at 7 bases. Germline CDR1 and CDR2: MNHEY and SMNVEV (reference sequence). J was trimmed by 5 bases and V by 7 bases; bases with no gene match: 6. The CDR3 sequence is 13 residues long. The CDR3 region is CASKLGGEDTQYF. The CDR3 bases are TGTGCCAGCAAATTGGGGGGGGAAGATACGCAGTATTTT.

The J gene is TRBJ2-7, the V gene TRBV11-2; TRBD2 agrees at 9 bases. CDR1 is SGHAT, CDR2 FQNNGV, per germline. With V trimmed by 3 bases and J by 0 bases, 12 bases remained unmatched. The CDR3 length is 18 residues. In nucleotides, the CDR3 is TGTGCCAGCAGCTTGGTAGGTCTAGCGGGACGGAGCTCCTACGAGCAGTACTTC. It translates to CASSLVGLAGRSSYEQYF. Full variable domain (rest looked up from reference TRBV11-2 and TRBJ2-7): EAGVAQSPRYKIIEKRQSVAFWCNPISGHATLYWYQQILGQGPKLLIQFQNNGVVDDSQLPKDRFSAERLKGVDSTLKIQPAKLEDSAVYLCASSLVGLAGRSSYEQYFGPGTRLTVT.

The chain links TRBV5-1 to TRBJ2-3; the match to TRBD1 covers 8 bases. Germline CDR1 is SGHRS and CDR2 is YFSETQ. The length of the CDR3 is 15 residues. J gave up 2 bases and V 1 base, and 3 bases lay outside the gene matches. The CDR3 DNA reads TGCGCCAGCAGCTTGTCAGGGGGCGACACAGATACGCAGTATTTT. Encoded protein: CASSLSGGDTDTQYF.

The J gene is TRBJ1-5, the V gene TRBV15; D gene ambiguous. CDR1 is LNHNV, CDR2 YYDKDF, per germline (reference sequence). The V end was cut by 6 bases, the J end by 0 bases, with 12 bases between. There are 15 residues in the CDR3. CDR3: CATRSLDFSNQPQHF. Written as DNA, the CDR3 is TGTGCCACCAGGTCTCTGGACTTTAGCAATCAGCCCCAGCATTTT.

The chain joins TRBV4-3 to TRBJ1-3, with D perhaps TRBD1 (5 bases). The V end was cut by 0 bases, the J end by 5 bases, with 17 bases between. The CDR3 is 17 residues long. Germline values: CDR1 LGHNA, CDR2 YSLEER. The CDR3 loop is CASSQDRVGILRNTIYF. The CDR3 nucleotides are TGCGCCAGCAGCCAAGACAGGGTTGGGATCCTAAGAAACACCATATATTTT.